This paragraph reports one TCR beta chain. Its antigen remains unknown. The entry originates in a study of T cell responses to AZD1222 COVID-19 vaccine. Points from the study as a whole: Reportedly, nearly half the spike-specific TCRs target unmutated variant regions.

The repertoire was sequenced with immunoSEQ multiplex PCR; TCRdb's copy has only in-frame clones and lacks some. This repertoire shows over 100,000 clones, 85% to 90% found once; its top ten account for approximately 5.1%. Per germline, CDR1 SGHAT and CDR2 FQDESV (reference sequence). The CDR3 length is 11 residues. The ends were cut back, 4 bases at V and 6 bases at J, with 7 bases in the middle. The sample in question was peripheral blood, obtained on day 0 of AZD1222 vaccination. The chain is built from TRBV11-1 and TRBJ2-7; D may be TRBD2 (5 bases). This receptor was identified in an adult in good health. The CDR3 DNA follows: TGTGCCAGCAGCTCAGGAGGCGAGCAGTACTTC. It encodes CASSSGGEQYF.